Listed below are T cell receptor beta chains from one sample, sequenced in a study of blood T cell repertoires in COVID-19. Assay: immunoSEQ multiplex PCR; the TCRdb copy retains only in-frame clones and omits some. The data contain about 180,000 clones, around 87% of them seen just once; the ten biggest clones take up about 2.7%. Sequencing was done on a sample of peripheral blood. These receptors were collected from a man aged 35 to 55 with active or convalescent COVID-19. Each CDR3 is given with its conserved first and last residue. D genes are given only for firm matches. Clone size is stated in some rows and not others, as once, few, many or a class when expanded.

>TRBV6-4|TRBJ2-5|-|TRBD1
CASDCYRGPGTQYF
TGTGCCAGCGACTGCTACAGGGGCCCGGGGACCCAGTACTTC
>TRBV10-2|TRBJ1-1|-|-
CASSESGGEAFF
TGCGCCAGCAGTGAGTCGGGGGGTGAAGCTTTCTTT
>TRBV6-4|TRBJ2-1|medium-sized|-
CASSDSMGAGEQFF
TGTGCCAGCAGTGACTCGATGGGGGCGGGTGAGCAGTTCTTC
>TRBV19|TRBJ1-6|-|TRBD1
CASSTDRVNSPLHF
TGTGCCAGTAGTACGGACAGGGTGAATTCACCCCTCCACTTT
>TRBV4-3|TRBJ1-4|-|TRBD1
CASSPNNHRGGEKLFF
TGCGCCAGCAGCCCAAACAATCACAGGGGTGGCGAAAAACTGTTTTTT
>TRBV5-1|TRBJ2-1|-|-
CASSPSANSYNEQFF
TGCGCCAGCAGCCCCAGCGCCAACTCCTACAATGAGCAGTTCTTC
>TRBV28|TRBJ2-1|-|-
CASSFPPGVKNNEQFF
TGTGCCAGCAGTTTCCCCCCAGGGGTGAAAAACAATGAGCAGTTCTTC
>TRBV13|TRBJ1-5|few|-
CASSRGGGGQPQHF
TGTGCCAGCAGCCGAGGGGGTGGCGGCCAGCCCCAGCATTTT
>TRBV5-4|TRBJ1-6|-|-
CASRAMSSNNSPLHF
TGTGCCAGCAGAGCCATGAGTTCGAATAATTCACCCCTCCACTTT
>TRBV9|TRBJ2-1|-|-
CASSVGSSYNEQFF
TGTGCCAGCAGCGTAGGGAGCTCCTACAATGAGCAGTTCTTC
>TRBV28|TRBJ1-2|once|TRBD1
CASSTGGGNYGYTF
TGTGCCAGCAGCACAGGGGGGGGTAACTATGGCTACACCTTC
>TRBV19|TRBJ1-3|-|TRBD1
CASSLRDRAGNTIYF
TGTGCCAGTAGCCTCCGAGACAGGGCGGGAAACACCATATATTTT
>TRBV21-1|TRBJ2-5|-|-
CASSRGTGQSQETQYF
TGTGCCAGCAGCAGAGGGACAGGGCAATCCCAAGAGACCCAGTACTTC
>TRBV19|TRBJ1-6|-|-
CASKEGQENSPLHF
TGTGCCAGTAAAGAGGGACAAGAAAATTCACCCCTCCACTTT
>TRBV5-5|TRBJ2-7|-|TRBD2
CASSLDFMAGGLYEQYF
TGTGCCAGCAGCTTGGATTTCATGGCGGGGGGGCTCTACGAGCAGTACTTC
>TRBV7-3|TRBJ1-6|-|TRBD1
CASSLWDRGSPLHF
TGTGCCAGCAGCTTATGGGACAGGGGCTCACCCCTCCACTTT
>TRBV6-2/TRBV6-3|TRBJ2-1|-|TRBD2
CASSYSVSGGGNEQFF
TGTGCCAGCAGTTACTCGGTTAGCGGGGGGGGTAATGAGCAGTTCTTC
>TRBV5-1|TRBJ2-6|once|-
CASSDAGAGANVLTF
TGCGCCAGCAGCGACGCAGGGGCTGGGGCCAACGTCCTGACTTTC
>TRBV7-8|TRBJ2-5|-|-
CASSPWGGGGSQETQYF
TGTGCCAGCAGCCCCTGGGGGGGCGGGGGAAGCCAAGAGACCCAGTACTTC
>TRBV29-1|TRBJ1-1|-|TRBD1
CSAAATGGVTEAFF
TGCAGCGCCGCGGCGACAGGGGGCGTCACTGAAGCTTTCTTT
>TRBV18|TRBJ1-5|-|-
CASSPPGGVQPQHF
TGTGCCAGCTCACCTCCAGGAGGGGTTCAGCCCCAGCATTTT
>TRBV24-1|TRBJ1-2|-|-
CATSDLKAAKANYGYTF
TGTGCCACCAGTGATTTGAAGGCGGCCAAAGCTAACTATGGCTACACCTTC
>TRBV5-1|TRBJ2-3|-|TRBD2
CASSLGWAGVADTQYF
TGCGCCAGCAGCTTGGGGTGGGCGGGGGTAGCAGATACGCAGTATTTT
>TRBV11-2|TRBJ1-5|-|-
CASSLGGGNQPQHF
TGTGCCAGCAGCTTAGGGGGGGGCAATCAGCCCCAGCATTTT
>TRBV9|TRBJ2-5|-|TRBD2
CASSVGVAGGQRETQYF
TGTGCCAGCAGCGTAGGAGTGGCGGGGGGCCAAAGAGAGACCCAGTACTTC
>TRBV30|TRBJ2-3|-|TRBD1
CARTGGHSSTDTQYF
TGTGCCAGGACAGGGGGCCACTCTAGCACAGATACGCAGTATTTT
>TRBV7-9|TRBJ1-6|-|TRBD1
CASSSGTENSPLHF
TGTGCCAGCAGCTCAGGGACAGAAAATTCACCCCTCCACTTT
>TRBV12-5|TRBJ2-1|-|TRBD2
CASGLVVSGGSYNEQFF
TGTGCTAGTGGTTTGGTAGTTAGCGGGGGCTCCTACAATGAGCAGTTCTTC
>TRBV5-4|TRBJ1-1|few|-
CASSLGGQNTEAFF
TGTGCCAGCAGCTTGGGGGGCCAGAACACTGAAGCTTTCTTT
>TRBV6-6|TRBJ1-6|once|TRBD1
CASSYPGPGGNSPLHF
TGTGCCAGCAGTTACCCGGGTCCAGGGGGCAATTCACCCCTCCACTTT
>TRBV5-6|TRBJ1-1|-|TRBD1
CASSFTGVDTEAFF
TGTGCCAGCAGCTTCACAGGGGTTGACACTGAAGCTTTCTTT
>TRBV5-1|TRBJ2-4|-|-
CASSFGKEGKNIQYF
TGCGCCAGCAGCTTTGGGAAAGAGGGTAAAAACATTCAGTACTTC
>TRBV7-8|TRBJ2-5|once|-
CASSGWARQVNPETQYF
TGTGCCAGCAGTGGGTGGGCGAGACAAGTGAACCCAGAGACCCAGTACTTC
>TRBV4-2|TRBJ2-7|-|-
CASSQEMVADPYEQYF
TGTGCCAGCAGCCAAGAGATGGTAGCGGACCCCTACGAGCAGTACTTC
>TRBV6-5|TRBJ1-2|-|-
CASRRGRGLYGYTF
TGTGCCAGTAGAAGGGGGAGGGGACTATATGGCTACACCTTC
>TRBV9|TRBJ2-1|-|-
CASSVSGGRDEQFF
TGTGCCAGCAGCGTGTCCGGGGGGCGGGATGAGCAGTTCTTC
>TRBV5-1|TRBJ1-4|-|TRBD1
CASSFGQGHEKLFF
TGCGCCAGCAGCTTCGGACAGGGGCACGAAAAACTGTTTTTT
>TRBV6-5|TRBJ2-5|-|TRBD1
CASSLRQGWQETQYF
TGTGCCAGCAGTTTACGACAGGGATGGCAAGAGACCCAGTACTTC
>TRBV24-1|TRBJ1-5|-|-
CATSDSAGNTLHF
TGTGCCACCAGTGATTCGGCGGGGAACACGTTGCATTTT
>TRBV19|TRBJ1-1|-|TRBD1
CASSMGTGGLWNEAFF
TGTGCCAGTAGTATGGGGACAGGGGGCTTGTGGAATGAAGCTTTCTTT
>TRBV9|TRBJ1-5|-|TRBD1
CASSRDSRSNQPQHF
TGTGCCAGCAGCCGGGACAGTCGATCAAATCAGCCCCAGCATTTT
>TRBV7-9|TRBJ1-5|-|-
CASSLMGAGDQPQHF
TGTGCCAGCAGCTTAATGGGGGCAGGGGATCAGCCCCAGCATTTT
>TRBV6-6|TRBJ2-7|-|-
CASKIGTRREYEQYF
TGTGCCAGCAAGATAGGGACACGGCGGGAGTACGAGCAGTACTTC
>TRBV5-1|TRBJ2-3|-|TRBD2
CASSLAVVAGVSTDTQYF
TGCGCCAGCAGCTTGGCTGTAGTAGCGGGGGTTAGCACAGATACGCAGTATTTT
>TRBV6-2/TRBV6-3|TRBJ1-1|-|TRBD1
CASSYRWGTGDSRNTEAFF
TGTGCCAGCAGTTACAGGTGGGGGACAGGGGACTCGCGGAACACTGAAGCTTTCTTT
>TRBV7-8|TRBJ1-2|-|-
CASSRGSARATYGYTF
TGTGCCAGCAGCCGGGGGAGCGCGAGGGCGACCTATGGCTACACCTTC
>TRBV18|TRBJ1-2|-|-
CASSHGGGSFEGYTF
TGTGCCAGCTCACACGGCGGGGGTTCCTTTGAGGGCTACACCTTC